This record looks at one T cell receptor beta chain sequence and its context. Its antigen remains unidentified. These data originate in a study of cytotoxic CD8 clonotypes in ibrutinib-treated CLL. Study-wide results and limits: Baseline clonality, above age-matched healthy donor levels, tracked circulating CD8+ T-cell counts.

The CDR3 is 15 residues long. The repertoire was sequenced with immunoSEQ multiplex PCR; TCRdb's copy has only in-frame clones and lacks some. The sample shows 150,000 to 200,000 clones, roughly 90% of them seen only once. J is TRBJ1-2 and V is TRBV21-1; the table's TRBD1 call for D was not verified on the DNA. TRBV21-1 counts as a pseudogene. This clonotype was sampled from a human donor with chronic lymphocytic leukemia. This specimen was PBMCs, taken at disease progression, from a patient treated with ibrutinib. The CDR3 region is CASSPGTGANYGYTF. The DNA for the CDR3 is TGTGCCAGCAGCCCCGGGACAGGAGCTAACTATGGCTACACCTTC.